The next 9 T cell receptor beta chains were all read from a single sample in a study of blood T cell repertoires in COVID-19. Sequencing used immunoSEQ multiplex PCR; TCRdb keeps in-frame clones, though not all of them. The profile shows 130,000 to 150,000 clones, about 87% of them singletons. Specimen: peripheral blood. These receptors all come from a woman between 40 and 50 years old with acute or convalescent COVID-19.

V is TRBV6-2 or TRBV6-3 and J is TRBJ1-2; TRBD1 matches 9 bases. This CDR3 spans 14 amino acids. Germline values: CDR1 MNHEY, CDR2 SVGEGT. The V and J ends lost 2 bases and 4 bases, in that order; junction bases with no gene match: 2. The CDR3: CASSYGQGSYGYTF. In DNA form, the CDR3 reads TGTGCCAGCAGTTACGGACAGGGGAGCTATGGCTACACCTTC.

This sequence joins TRBV11-2 and TRBJ1-2, with 7 nucleotides matching TRBD1. Germline CDR1 SGHAT, CDR2 FQNNGV. The CDR3 runs to 16 residues. Trimming at V came to 4 bases and at J to 4 bases, leaving 12 bases not matched to a gene. DNA of the CDR3: TGTGCCAGCAGCTCCTACGTCGACAGGGTAGGCTATGGCTACACCTTC. Translation gives CASSSYVDRVGYGYTF.

The chain has TRBV6-6 and TRBJ1-3; D uncertain. The CDR3 spans 16 residues. The ends were cut back, 6 bases at V and 2 bases at J, with 17 bases in the middle. Per the germline V gene, CDR1 is MNHNY and CDR2 is SVGAGI (reference sequence). CDR3: CASSRTPGLTGNTIYF. The CDR3, as DNA: TGTGCCAGCAGCCGAACTCCGGGTTTAACTGGAAACACCATATATTTT.

The rearrangement links TRBV7-9 to TRBJ2-1; no clear D. This CDR3 spans 12 amino acids. The germline CDR1 and CDR2 sequences are SEHNR and FQNEAQ (reference sequence). V was trimmed by 4 bases and J by 10 bases, leaving 11 bases between them. The CDR3 loop reads CASSSPNAEQFF. The CDR3, as DNA: TGTGCCAGCAGCTCCCCGAACGCGGAGCAGTTCTTC.

This chain uses TRBV27 with TRBJ2-7; maybe TRBD2 (6 bases). The V gene lost 3 bases and the J gene lost 3 bases, with 9 bases spanning the gap. CDR1 and CDR2 from the germline V gene are MNHEY and SMNVEV (reference sequence). The CDR3 loop spans 13 amino acids. This CDR3 is CASSFGSGYEQYF. Here the CDR3 DNA reads TGTGCCAGCAGTTTCGGTAGCGGCTACGAGCAGTACTTC.

V is TRBV4-3 and J is TRBJ1-3; 9 positions agree with TRBD1. This CDR3 is 17 amino acids long. V shed 4 bases and J 0 bases; nucleotides not matched to a gene: 7. CDR1 and CDR2 (germline): LGHNA, YSLEER. CDR3 nucleotides: TGCGCCAGCAGCCTCATGCGGACAGGGGCCTCTGGAAACACCATATATTTT. Protein sequence: CASSLMRTGASGNTIYF.

The CDR3: CSATSGNEQFF. CDR3 in DNA: TGCAGTGCTACTAGCGGCAATGAGCAGTTCTTC. V is TRBV20-1 and J is TRBJ2-1; 7 bases line up with TRBD2. With 4 bases clipped from V and 6 bases from J, the junction kept 0 bases outside the gene matches. This CDR3 has 11 residues. In germline, CDR1 is DFQATT, CDR2 SNEGSKA (reference sequence).

This sequence joins TRBV7-2 and TRBJ2-5, with D possibly being TRBD1 (6 bases). Germline V gene data show CDR1 as SGHTA and CDR2 as FQGNSA. V lost 4 bases to trimming and J lost 2 bases, with 11 bases between them. The CDR3 has 14 residues. The CDR3 sequence is CASSYIRGQETQYF. CDR3 DNA: TGTGCCAGCAGCTATATCAGGGGACAAGAGACCCAGTACTTC.

The chain links TRBV6-2 or TRBV6-3 to TRBJ2-7; D not resolved. Germline V gene data show CDR1 as MNHEY and CDR2 as SVGEGT. V was trimmed by 3 bases and J by 4 bases, leaving 19 bases between them. The CDR3 is 16 amino acids. CDR3 in DNA: TGTGCCAGCAGTTATCCCCGCCCAGGTAAAAAATACGAGCAGTACTTC. It encodes CASSYPRPGKKYEQYF.